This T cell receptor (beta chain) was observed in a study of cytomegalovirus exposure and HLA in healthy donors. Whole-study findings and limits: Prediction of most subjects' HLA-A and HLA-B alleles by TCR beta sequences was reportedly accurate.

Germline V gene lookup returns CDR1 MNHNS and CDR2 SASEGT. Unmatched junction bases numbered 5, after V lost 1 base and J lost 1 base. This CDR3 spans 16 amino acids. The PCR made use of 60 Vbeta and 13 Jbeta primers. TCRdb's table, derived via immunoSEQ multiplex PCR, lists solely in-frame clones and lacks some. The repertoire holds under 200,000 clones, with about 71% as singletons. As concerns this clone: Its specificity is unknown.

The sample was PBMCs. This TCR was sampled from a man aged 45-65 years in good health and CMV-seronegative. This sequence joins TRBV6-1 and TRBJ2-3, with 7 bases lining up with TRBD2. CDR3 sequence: CASSEVSSGRTDTQYF. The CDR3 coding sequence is TGTGCCAGCAGTGAAGTCTCTAGCGGACGCACAGATACGCAGTATTTT.